The 8 T cell receptor beta chains presented below share a single source sample, sequenced in a study of cytomegalovirus exposure and HLA in healthy donors. PCR primers comprised 60 Vbeta and 13 Jbeta primers. Method: immunoSEQ multiplex PCR; TCRdb's copy keeps in-frame clones and lacks some. Among over 100,000 clones listed, less than 80% were seen once. The sample comprised PBMCs. The receptor set was obtained from a man aged 45-60 years in good health and CMV-seropositive.

This clone appeared a few times. The rearrangement joins TRBV7-9 to TRBJ2-2; D is unclear. The CDR3 is 16 residues long. From germline, CDR1 is SEHNR and CDR2 FQNEAQ (reference sequence). Trimming pared 1 base from V and 4 bases from J, leaving 13 bases between. CDR3 sequence: CASSLVAGIGTGELFF. CDR3 nucleotide sequence: TGTGCCAGCAGCTTAGTTGCAGGAATAGGCACCGGGGAGCTGTTTTTT.

This chain uses TRBV29-1 with TRBJ2-7, with 9 positions matching TRBD1. CDR1 is SQVTM and CDR2 is ANQGSEA in the germline V gene. The CDR3 loop spans 12 amino acids. Losses at the gene ends were 6 bases for V and 2 bases for J; bases not matched to a gene: 2. The CDR3 DNA follows: TGCAGCGTCGGGACAGGGACCTACGAGCAGTACTTC. Translation gives CSVGTGTYEQYF.

The CDR3 bases are TGTGCCAGCAGTGATGGGTGGGGCGCGAGAACTAATGAAAAACTGTTTTTT. Its translation: CASSDGWGARTNEKLFF. The chain couples TRBV2 to TRBJ1-4; tentatively, D is TRBD1 (5 bases). Deletions cut 3 bases from V and 1 base from J, with 15 bases between. Germline CDR1 and CDR2: SNHLY and FYNNEI. This CDR3 is built from 17 residues.

The chain is built from TRBV19 and TRBJ1-2; tentatively, D is TRBD1 (5 bases). This CDR3 contains 17 residues. V lost 3 bases and J lost 8, with 25 bases in between. Germline loops: CDR1 LNHDA, CDR2 SQIVND (reference sequence). The CDR3 DNA follows: TGTGCCAGTAGTATCTCGCTCCCCGTGGGAGGGGCGAGAGGCTACACCTTC. This translates into CASSISLPVGGARGYTF.

The chain carries TRBV6-5 and TRBJ2-6; maybe TRBD1 (6 bases). The CDR3 extends over 14 amino acids. The V end lost 6 bases, the J end lost 4 bases, and 10 bases lay between the germline ends. CDR1 is MNHEY and CDR2 is SVGAGI in the germline V gene. DNA for the CDR3: TGTGCCAGCAGAGCAGGGGTAGGGGCCAACGTCCTGACTTTC. It encodes CASRAGVGANVLTF.

The chain carries TRBV5-4 and TRBJ1-2, with D possibly matching TRBD1 (6 bases). V was cut by 0 bases and J by 3 bases, with 9 bases left in between. The CDR3 sequence is 14 residues long. Per the germline V gene, CDR1 is SGHNT and CDR2 is YYREEE (reference sequence). The CDR3 region has the DNA TGTGCCAGCAGCTTGGCAGCAGGGGACTATGGCTACACCTTC. Protein sequence: CASSLAAGDYGYTF.

This clone was recorded a few times. The CDR3 protein is CASSHPRTGPGTEAFF. The CDR3 nucleotides read TGTGCCAGCAGTCACCCACGGACAGGGCCTGGCACTGAAGCTTTCTTT. This rearrangement joins TRBV2 to TRBJ1-1, with 8 bases identical to TRBD1. The V segment lost 5 bases and the J segment 4 bases; nucleotides outside the gene matches: 12. This CDR3 contains 16 residues. CDR1 is SNHLY and CDR2 is FYNNEI in the germline V gene. Combining the CDR3 with reference TRBV2 and TRBJ1-1 gives the whole variable domain EPEVTQTPSHQVTQMGQEVILRCVPISNHLYFYWYRQILGQKVEFLVSFYNNEISEKSEIFDDQFSVERPDGSNFTLKIRSTKLEDSAMYFCASSHPRTGPGTEAFFGQGTRLTVV.

The V and J genes are TRBV11-3 and TRBJ1-5; 11 nucleotides match TRBD1. In germline, CDR1 is SGHNT, CDR2 YENEEA. Unmatched junction bases numbered 5, after V lost 0 bases and J lost 4 bases. The CDR3 is 17 residues long. CDR3 nucleotides: TGTGCCAGCAGCTTAGATCGGACAGGGGGCCCAAATCAGCCCCAGCATTTT. Protein product: CASSLDRTGGPNQPQHF.